This TCR beta chain was recorded in a study of beta chain features in type 1 diabetes. V was pared by 2 bases and J by 10 bases, with 4 bases of the junction left unmatched. This CDR3 region has 13 residues. Germline V gene data show CDR1 as SGHTA and CDR2 as FQGNSA. This clone showed up just a few times. The whole isolated RNA underwent reverse transcription, so sequencing captured expressed TCRB transcripts. Clones were sequenced by immunoSEQ multiplex PCR, and TCRdb holds only the in-frame ones, with some missing. The table has some 220,000 clones, about 11% seen once. The receptor was derived from a young man in good health. The sequenced sample consisted of central memory CD4+ T cells from blood. The rearrangement links TRBV7-2 to TRBJ2-1, with 8 bases that match TRBD2. This chain's CDR3 is CASSLTRTSEQFF. DNA for the CDR3: TGTGCCAGCAGCTTAACCCGGACTAGCGAGCAGTTCTTC. Full variable domain (rest looked up from reference TRBV7-2 and TRBJ2-1): GAGVSQSPSNKVTEKGKDVELRCDPISGHTALYWYRQSLGQGLEFLIYFQGNSAPDKSGLPSDRFSAERTGGSVSTLTIQRTQQEDSAVYLCASSLTRTSEQFFGPGTRLTVL.